What follows is one TCR beta chain and its context. Its specificity is not known. TCRdb redid the calling of the RT-PCR reads with MiXCR, one entry per CDR3 protein. The sample has approximately 730,000 distinct CDR3 sequences, roughly 14% seen once. This entry comes from a study of response to subunit inactivated influenza vaccine. Findings and caveats of the study: Each seasonal flu vaccination may recruit only limited new T cells, authors suggested.

The V gene lost 6 bases and the J gene lost 0 bases, with 11 bases spanning the gap. CDR3 length: 14 residues. Per germline, CDR1 KGHSH and CDR2 LQKENI. J is TRBJ1-1 and V is TRBV18; D perhaps matches TRBD1 (5 bases). The sequenced sample was PBMCs from blood, obtained 14 days before vaccination. This sequence was found in a man aged 50 or older who received an inactivated influenza vaccine. The CDR3 reads CASSPREVNTEAFF. The CDR3 DNA reads as TGTGCCAGCTCGCCCAGGGAGGTGAACACTGAAGCTTTCTTT.